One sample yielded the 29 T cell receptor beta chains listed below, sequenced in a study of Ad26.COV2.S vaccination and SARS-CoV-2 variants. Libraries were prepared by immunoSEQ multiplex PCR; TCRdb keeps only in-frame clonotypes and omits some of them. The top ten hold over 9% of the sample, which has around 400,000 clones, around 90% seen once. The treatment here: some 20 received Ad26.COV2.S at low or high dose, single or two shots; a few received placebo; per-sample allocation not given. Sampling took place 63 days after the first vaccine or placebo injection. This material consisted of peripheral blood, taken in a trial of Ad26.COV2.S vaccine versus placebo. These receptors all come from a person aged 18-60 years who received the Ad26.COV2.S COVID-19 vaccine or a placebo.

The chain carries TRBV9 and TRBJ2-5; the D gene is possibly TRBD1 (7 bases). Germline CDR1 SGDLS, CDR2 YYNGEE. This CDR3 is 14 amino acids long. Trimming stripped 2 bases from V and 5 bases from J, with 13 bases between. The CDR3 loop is CASSVATGRETQYF. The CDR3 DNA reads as TGTGCCAGCAGCGTGGCGACAGGGAGGGAGACCCAGTACTTC.

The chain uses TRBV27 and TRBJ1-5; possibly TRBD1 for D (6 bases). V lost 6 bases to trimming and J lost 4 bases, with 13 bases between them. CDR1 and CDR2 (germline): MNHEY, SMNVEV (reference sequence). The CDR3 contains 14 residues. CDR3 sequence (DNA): TGTGCCAGCAGGTTCACAGGGACAAATCAGCCCCAGCATTTT. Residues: CASRFTGTNQPQHF.

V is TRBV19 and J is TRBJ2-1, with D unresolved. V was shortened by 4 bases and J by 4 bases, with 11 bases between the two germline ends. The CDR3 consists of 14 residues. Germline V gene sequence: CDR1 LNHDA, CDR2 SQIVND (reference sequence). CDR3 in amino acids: CASSTSRTYNEQFF. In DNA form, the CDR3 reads TGTGCCAGTAGTACTTCCCGCACTTACAATGAGCAGTTCTTC.

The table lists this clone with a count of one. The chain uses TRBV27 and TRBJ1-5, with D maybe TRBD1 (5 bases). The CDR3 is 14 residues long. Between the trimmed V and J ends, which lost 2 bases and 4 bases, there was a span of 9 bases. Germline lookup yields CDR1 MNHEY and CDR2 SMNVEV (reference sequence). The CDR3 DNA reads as TGTGCCAGCAGTTTAGTAAGGGGAAATCAGCCCCAGCATTTT. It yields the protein CASSLVRGNQPQHF.

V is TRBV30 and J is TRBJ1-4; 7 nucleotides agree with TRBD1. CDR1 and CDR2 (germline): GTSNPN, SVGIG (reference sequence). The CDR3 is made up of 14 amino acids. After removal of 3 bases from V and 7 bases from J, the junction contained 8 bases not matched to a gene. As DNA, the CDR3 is TGTGCCTGGAGATCCGGGACAGCGGGTGAAAAACTGTTTTTT. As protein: CAWRSGTAGEKLFF.

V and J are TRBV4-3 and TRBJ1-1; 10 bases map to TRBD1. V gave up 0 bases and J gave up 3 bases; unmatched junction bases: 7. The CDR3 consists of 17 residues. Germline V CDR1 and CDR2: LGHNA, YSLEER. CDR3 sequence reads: CASSQESRDRGDTEAFF. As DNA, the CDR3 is TGCGCCAGCAGCCAAGAAAGTAGGGACAGGGGTGACACTGAAGCTTTCTTT.

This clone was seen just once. CDR3 DNA sequence: TGTGCCAGTAGTGAGGGAAACTATGGCTACACCTTC. Its translation: CASSEGNYGYTF. The chain joins TRBV19 to TRBJ1-2; no definite D call. Between the trimmed V and J ends, which lost 5 bases and 2 bases, there was a span of 6 bases. CDR1 is LNHDA and CDR2 is SQIVND in the germline V gene (reference sequence). The CDR3 has 12 amino acids. Full variable domain (remainder filled in from reference TRBV19 and TRBJ1-2): DGGITQSPKYLFRKEGQNVTLSCEQNLNHDAMYWYRQDPGQGLRLIYYSQIVNDFQKGDIAEGYSVSREKKESFPLTVTSAQKNPTAFYLCASSEGNYGYTFGSGTRLTVV.

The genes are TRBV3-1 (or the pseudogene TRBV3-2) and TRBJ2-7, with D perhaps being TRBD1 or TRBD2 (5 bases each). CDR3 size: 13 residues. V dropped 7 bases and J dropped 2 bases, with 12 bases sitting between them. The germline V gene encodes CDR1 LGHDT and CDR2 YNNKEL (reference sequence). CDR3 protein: CASTRENPYEQYF. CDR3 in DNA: TGTGCCAGCACCAGGGAGAACCCCTACGAGCAGTACTTC.

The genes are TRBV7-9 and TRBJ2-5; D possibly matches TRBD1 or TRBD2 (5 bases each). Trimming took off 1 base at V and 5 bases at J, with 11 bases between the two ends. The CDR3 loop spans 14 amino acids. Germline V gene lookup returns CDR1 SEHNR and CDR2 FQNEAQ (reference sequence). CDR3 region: CASSLVGGAETQYF. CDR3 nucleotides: TGTGCCAGCAGCTTAGTTGGGGGTGCGGAGACCCAGTACTTC.

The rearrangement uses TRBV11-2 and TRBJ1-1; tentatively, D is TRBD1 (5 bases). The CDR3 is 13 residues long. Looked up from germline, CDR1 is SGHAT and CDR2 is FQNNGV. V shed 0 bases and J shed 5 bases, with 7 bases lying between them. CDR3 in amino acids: CASSLDSGTEAFF. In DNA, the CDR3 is TGTGCCAGCAGCTTAGATTCAGGGACTGAAGCTTTCTTT.

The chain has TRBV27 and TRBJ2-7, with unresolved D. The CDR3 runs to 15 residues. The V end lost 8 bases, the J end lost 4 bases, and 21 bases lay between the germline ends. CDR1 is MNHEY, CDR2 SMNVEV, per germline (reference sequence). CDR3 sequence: CASPAMASSGYEQYF. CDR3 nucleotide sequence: TGTGCCAGCCCCGCCATGGCGTCGTCCGGGTACGAGCAGTACTTC.

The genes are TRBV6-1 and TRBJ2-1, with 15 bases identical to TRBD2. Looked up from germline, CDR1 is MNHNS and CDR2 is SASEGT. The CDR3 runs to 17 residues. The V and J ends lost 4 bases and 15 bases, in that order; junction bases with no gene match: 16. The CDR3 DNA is TGTGCCAGCAGTGTTGTTTTCGGGACTAGCGGGAGGTTACATCCGTTCTTC. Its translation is CASSVVFGTSGRLHPFF.

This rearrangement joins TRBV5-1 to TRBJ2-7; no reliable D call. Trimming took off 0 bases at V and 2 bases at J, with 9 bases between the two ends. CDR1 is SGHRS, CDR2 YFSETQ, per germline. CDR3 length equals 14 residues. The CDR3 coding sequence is TGCGCCAGCAGCTTGGTGGCTGATGCCTACGAGCAGTACTTC. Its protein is CASSLVADAYEQYF.

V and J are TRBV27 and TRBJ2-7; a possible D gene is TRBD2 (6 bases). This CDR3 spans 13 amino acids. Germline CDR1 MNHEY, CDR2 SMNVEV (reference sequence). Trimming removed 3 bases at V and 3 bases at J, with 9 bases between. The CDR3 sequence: CASSFRGFYEQYF. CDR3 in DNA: TGTGCCAGCAGTTTTCGGGGGTTCTACGAGCAGTACTTC.

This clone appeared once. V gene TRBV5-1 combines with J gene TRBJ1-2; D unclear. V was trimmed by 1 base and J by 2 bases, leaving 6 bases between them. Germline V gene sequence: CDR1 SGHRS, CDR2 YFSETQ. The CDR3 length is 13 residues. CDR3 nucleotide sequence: TGCGCCAGCAGCTTGTTAGGGAACTATGGCTACACCTTC. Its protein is CASSLLGNYGYTF.

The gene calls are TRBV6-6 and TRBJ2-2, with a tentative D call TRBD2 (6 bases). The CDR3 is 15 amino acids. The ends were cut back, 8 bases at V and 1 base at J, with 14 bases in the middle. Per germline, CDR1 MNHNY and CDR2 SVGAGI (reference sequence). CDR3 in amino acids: CASRVGSGNTGELFF. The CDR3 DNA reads TGTGCCAGCCGGGTGGGTAGCGGGAACACCGGGGAGCTGTTTTTT.

The CDR3 spells CASSLNRGAKVEGYTF. The CDR3 DNA sequence: TGTGCCAGCAGCTTAAACCGGGGGGCTAAAGTAGAGGGCTACACCTTC. V and J are TRBV7-9 and TRBJ1-2; D might be TRBD1 (6 bases). This CDR3 region has 16 residues. The germline CDR1 and CDR2 sequences are SEHNR and FQNEAQ (reference sequence). V was cut by 2 bases and J by 8 bases, with 21 bases left in between. The entire variable domain, with the rest obtained from reference TRBV7-9 and TRBJ1-2, is as follows: DTGVSQNPRHKITKRGQNVTFRCDPISEHNRLYWYRQTLGQGPEFLTYFQNEAQLEKSRLLSDRFSAERPKGSFSTLEIQRTEQGDSAMYLCASSLNRGAKVEGYTFGSGTRLTVV.

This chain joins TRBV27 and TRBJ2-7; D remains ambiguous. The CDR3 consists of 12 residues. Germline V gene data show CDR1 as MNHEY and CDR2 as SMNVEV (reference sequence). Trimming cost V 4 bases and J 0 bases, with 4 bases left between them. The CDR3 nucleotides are TGTGCCAGCAGTTCCAACTCCTACGAGCAGTACTTC. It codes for CASSSNSYEQYF.

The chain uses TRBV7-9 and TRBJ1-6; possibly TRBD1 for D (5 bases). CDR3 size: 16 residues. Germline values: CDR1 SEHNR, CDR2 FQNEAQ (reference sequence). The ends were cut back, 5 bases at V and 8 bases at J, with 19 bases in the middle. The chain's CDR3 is CASSPPQAGLHSPLHF. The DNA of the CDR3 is TGTGCCAGCAGCCCACCTCAGGCAGGGCTGCATTCACCCCTCCACTTT. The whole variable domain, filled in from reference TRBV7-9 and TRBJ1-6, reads DTGVSQNPRHKITKRGQNVTFRCDPISEHNRLYWYRQTLGQGPEFLTYFQNEAQLEKSRLLSDRFSAERPKGSFSTLEIQRTEQGDSAMYLCASSPPQAGLHSPLHFGNGTRLTVT.

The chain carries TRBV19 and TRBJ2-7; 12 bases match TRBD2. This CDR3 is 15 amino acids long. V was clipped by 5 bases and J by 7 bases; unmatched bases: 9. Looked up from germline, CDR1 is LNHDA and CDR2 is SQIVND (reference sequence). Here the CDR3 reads CASSSASGRASEQYF. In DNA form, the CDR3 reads TGTGCCAGTAGTTCTGCTAGCGGGAGGGCCTCAGAGCAGTACTTC.

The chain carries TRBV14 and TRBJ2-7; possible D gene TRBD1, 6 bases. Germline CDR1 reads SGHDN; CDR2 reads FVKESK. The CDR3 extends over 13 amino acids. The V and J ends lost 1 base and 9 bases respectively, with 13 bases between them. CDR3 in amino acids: CASSQVNGGAQYF. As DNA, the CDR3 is TGTGCCAGCAGCCAAGTAAATGGGGGCGCGCAGTACTTC.

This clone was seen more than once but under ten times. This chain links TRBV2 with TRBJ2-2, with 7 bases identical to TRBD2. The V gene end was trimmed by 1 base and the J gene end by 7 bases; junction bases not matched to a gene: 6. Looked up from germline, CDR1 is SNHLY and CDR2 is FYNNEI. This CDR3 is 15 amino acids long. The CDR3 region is CASSEVRTRIGELFF. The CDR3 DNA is TGTGCCAGCAGTGAAGTTCGGACTAGGATCGGGGAGCTGTTTTTT. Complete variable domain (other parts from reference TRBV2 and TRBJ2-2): EPEVTQTPSHQVTQMGQEVILRCVPISNHLYFYWYRQILGQKVEFLVSFYNNEISEKSEIFDDQFSVERPDGSNFTLKIRSTKLEDSAMYFCASSEVRTRIGELFFGEGSRLTVL.

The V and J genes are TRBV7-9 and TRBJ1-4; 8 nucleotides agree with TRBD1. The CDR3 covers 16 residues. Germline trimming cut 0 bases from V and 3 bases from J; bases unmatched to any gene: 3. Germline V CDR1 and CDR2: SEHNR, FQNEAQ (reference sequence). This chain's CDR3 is CASSLAGTGPNEKLFF. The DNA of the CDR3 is TGTGCCAGCAGCTTAGCTGGGACAGGACCTAATGAAAAACTGTTTTTT.

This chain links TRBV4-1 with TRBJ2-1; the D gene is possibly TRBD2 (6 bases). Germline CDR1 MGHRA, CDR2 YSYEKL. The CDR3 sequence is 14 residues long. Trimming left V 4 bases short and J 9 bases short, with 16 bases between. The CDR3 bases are TGCGCCAGCAGCCCGCAGGTAGCCGGGGGTGAGCAGTTCTTC. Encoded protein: CASSPQVAGGEQFF.

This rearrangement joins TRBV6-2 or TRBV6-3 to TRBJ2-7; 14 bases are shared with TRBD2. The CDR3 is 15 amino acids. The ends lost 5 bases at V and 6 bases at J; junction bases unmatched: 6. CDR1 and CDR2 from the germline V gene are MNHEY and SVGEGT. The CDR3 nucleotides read TGTGCCAGCAGTCTGGGACTAGCGGGAGTGGCCGAGCAGTACTTC. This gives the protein CASSLGLAGVAEQYF.

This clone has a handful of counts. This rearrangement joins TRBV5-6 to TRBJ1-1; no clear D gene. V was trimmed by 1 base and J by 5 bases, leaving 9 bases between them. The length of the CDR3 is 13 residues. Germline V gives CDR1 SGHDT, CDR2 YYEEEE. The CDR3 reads CASSLSVWTEAFF. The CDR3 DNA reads TGTGCCAGCAGCTTGTCGGTTTGGACTGAAGCTTTCTTT. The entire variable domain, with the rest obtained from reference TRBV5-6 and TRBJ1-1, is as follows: DAGVTQSPTHLIKTRGQQVTLRCSPKSGHDTVSWYQQALGQGPQFIFQYYEEEERQRGNFPDRFSGHQFPNYSSELNVNALLLGDSALYLCASSLSVWTEAFFGQGTRLTVV.

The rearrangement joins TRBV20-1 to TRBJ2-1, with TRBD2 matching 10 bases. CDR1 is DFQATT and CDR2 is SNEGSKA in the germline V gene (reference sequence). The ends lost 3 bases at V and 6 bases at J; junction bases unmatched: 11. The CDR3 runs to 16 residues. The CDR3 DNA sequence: TGCAGTGCTAGTGAGGTCTCTAGCGGGAGTCCCAATGAGCAGTTCTTC. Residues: CSASEVSSGSPNEQFF.

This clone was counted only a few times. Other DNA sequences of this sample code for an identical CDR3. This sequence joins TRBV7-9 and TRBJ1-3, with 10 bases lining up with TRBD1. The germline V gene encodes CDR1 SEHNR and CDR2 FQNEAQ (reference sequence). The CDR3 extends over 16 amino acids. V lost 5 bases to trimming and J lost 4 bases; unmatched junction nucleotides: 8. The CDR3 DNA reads TGTGCCAGCAGCCCGCGACAGGGGGCGTTGGGAAACACCATATATTTT. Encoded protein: CASSPRQGALGNTIYF.

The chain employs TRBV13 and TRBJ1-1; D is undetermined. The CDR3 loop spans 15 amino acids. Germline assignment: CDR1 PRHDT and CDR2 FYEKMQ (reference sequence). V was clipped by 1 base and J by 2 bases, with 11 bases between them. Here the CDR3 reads CASSLAVQRNTEAFF. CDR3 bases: TGTGCCAGCAGCTTAGCTGTACAAAGAAACACTGAAGCTTTCTTT.